A selection of T cell receptor beta chains follows, all from one sample in a study of blood T cell repertoires in COVID-19. Only in-frame clones appear in the TCRdb table, and some are missing; sequencing was by immunoSEQ multiplex PCR. The sample holds some 200,000 clones, around four fifths seen once. The specimen was peripheral blood. The receptors derive from a woman in her thirties or forties with acute or convalescent COVID-19. CDR3s include the opening cysteine and the closing phenylalanine or tryptophan. The order of the fields is clone size, V gene, J gene, CDR3 length, D gene, CDR3 protein, CDR3 DNA. A D gene is named only where the DNA matches it firmly. Part of the rows lack a size; the others show once, few, many or a class for expanded clones.

NA	TRBV24-1	TRBJ2-1	18	TRBD2	CATSDFAWGAGGNNEQFF	TGTGCCACCAGTGATTTTGCCTGGGGGGCGGGAGGGAATAATGAGCAGTTCTTC
NA	TRBV30	TRBJ2-1	13	TRBD2	CAWELAGGVEQFF	TGTGCCTGGGAACTAGCGGGAGGTGTTGAGCAGTTCTTC
NA	TRBV29-1	TRBJ2-7	14	TRBD1	CSVSGQGAFTRQYF	TGCAGCGTGTCAGGACAGGGGGCCTTTACCCGCCAGTACTTC
few	TRBV7-9	TRBJ2-7	14	TRBD1	CASSPPGQGGEQYF	TGTGCCAGCAGCCCTCCGGGACAGGGGGGCGAGCAGTACTTC
NA	TRBV15	TRBJ2-1	17	TRBD2	CATSRVGAAGVGNEQFF	TGTGCCACCAGCAGAGTGGGGGCAGCGGGAGTTGGTAATGAGCAGTTCTTC
many	TRBV28	TRBJ1-3	16	TRBD1	CASKAGQGLAGNTIYF	TGTGCCAGCAAGGCGGGACAGGGATTAGCTGGAAACACCATATATTTT
NA	TRBV3-1/TRBV3-2	TRBJ2-5	13	NA	CASSPLPRETQYF	TGTGCCAGCAGCCCCCTCCCCAGAGAGACCCAGTACTTC
NA	TRBV5-1	TRBJ2-7	14	NA	CASSPRDWDYEQYF	TGCGCCAGCAGCCCCCGGGACTGGGACTACGAGCAGTACTTC
NA	TRBV7-2	TRBJ1-5	14	NA	CASGWAVGNQPQHF	TGTGCCAGCGGGTGGGCTGTTGGGAATCAGCCCCAGCATTTT
NA	TRBV14	TRBJ1-2	14	NA	CASSQAWGGDGYTF	TGTGCCAGCAGCCAAGCCTGGGGGGGGGATGGCTACACCTTC
NA	TRBV12-3/TRBV12-4	TRBJ1-2	13	TRBD1	CASRKTGIGGYTF	TGTGCCAGCAGAAAGACAGGGATTGGGGGCTACACCTTC
NA	TRBV5-8	TRBJ2-2	15	NA	CANLGRGTNTGELFF	TGTGCCAACTTGGGGCGGGGTACGAACACCGGGGAGCTGTTTTTT
once	TRBV24-1	TRBJ2-5	13	TRBD2	CATTGRGQETQYF	TGTGCCACCACCGGGAGGGGGCAAGAGACCCAGTACTTC
once	TRBV30	TRBJ1-6	14	TRBD1	CAWSGGQGYSPLHF	TGTGCCTGGAGTGGGGGACAGGGCTATTCACCCCTCCACTTT
few	TRBV5-6	TRBJ2-3	16	NA	CASSLWLARITDTQYF	TGTGCCAGCAGCTTGTGGCTAGCGAGAATCACAGATACGCAGTATTTT
NA	TRBV10-1	TRBJ2-7	14	TRBD1	CASSEVTGAYEQYF	TGCGCCAGCAGTGAAGTTACAGGGGCCTACGAGCAGTACTTC
NA	TRBV5-4	TRBJ2-5	14	TRBD2	CASSAGTREETQYF	TGTGCCAGCAGCGCCGGGACTAGAGAGGAGACCCAGTACTTC
NA	TRBV11-3	TRBJ2-7	15	NA	CASSLGPVGGAEQYF	TGTGCCAGCAGCTTAGGCCCCGTCGGGGGTGCCGAGCAGTACTTC
NA	TRBV6-5	TRBJ2-3	15	TRBD2	CASSNWAGGPDTQYF	TGTGCCAGCTCCAATTGGGCGGGAGGCCCAGATACGCAGTATTTT
NA	TRBV2	TRBJ2-1	12	NA	CASNLRNNEQFF	TGTGCCAGTAATCTACGTAACAATGAGCAGTTCTTC
NA	TRBV23-1	TRBJ1-5	14	NA	CASSSTPSNQPQHF	TGCGCCAGCAGTTCGACACCTAGCAATCAGCCCCAGCATTTT
NA	TRBV28	TRBJ2-1	18	TRBD1	CASTLLYPGQGTRNEQFF	TGTGCCAGCACCCTGCTCTATCCGGGACAGGGGACCCGCAATGAGCAGTTCTTC
few	TRBV4-2	TRBJ2-7	13	NA	CASSQDRAYEQYF	TGTGCCAGCAGCCAAGACCGGGCCTACGAGCAGTACTTC
NA	TRBV5-5	TRBJ1-5	14	TRBD1	CASSYDRARQPQHF	TGTGCCAGCAGCTATGACAGGGCCAGGCAGCCCCAGCATTTT
NA	TRBV9	TRBJ1-1	12	TRBD1	CASSNRDSEAFF	TGTGCCAGCAGCAACCGGGACAGCGAAGCTTTCTTT
NA	TRBV28	TRBJ2-1	13	TRBD2	CASSRLAGREQFF	TGTGCCAGCAGCCGACTAGCGGGAAGGGAGCAGTTCTTC
NA	TRBV6-5	TRBJ2-7	13	TRBD2	CASEAGVGYEQYF	TGTGCCAGCGAAGCGGGAGTGGGGTACGAGCAGTACTTC
NA	TRBV4-2	TRBJ1-2	14	TRBD1	CASSQDRGGAGYTF	TGTGCCAGCAGCCAAGATCGAGGGGGCGCTGGCTACACCTTC
NA	TRBV4-1	TRBJ2-1	16	NA	CASSQEHPRLTGEQFF	TGCGCCAGCAGCCAAGAGCACCCGAGGCTAACGGGGGAGCAGTTCTTC
NA	TRBV5-1	TRBJ2-7	14	TRBD1	CASSLGQGDYEQYF	TGCGCCAGCAGCTTGGGGCAGGGGGACTACGAGCAGTACTTC
NA	TRBV5-1	TRBJ1-2	13	NA	CASSDPDTYGYTF	TGCGCCAGCAGCGACCCGGACACCTATGGCTACACCTTC
few	TRBV7-6	TRBJ2-2	17	TRBD1	CASSPTVGTGETGELFF	TGTGCCAGCAGCCCTACTGTCGGGACAGGGGAAACCGGGGAGCTGTTTTTT
NA	TRBV7-9	TRBJ2-3	16	TRBD2	CASSFWLAGVLDTQYF	TGTGCCAGCAGCTTTTGGCTAGCGGGAGTCCTAGATACGCAGTATTTT
NA	TRBV18	TRBJ1-1	14	TRBD1	CASLAGQGEGEAFF	TGTGCCAGCTTGGCCGGACAGGGAGAGGGTGAAGCTTTCTTT
once	TRBV10-1	TRBJ2-7	13	TRBD1	CASKRTGAYEQYF	TGCGCCAGCAAACGGACAGGGGCCTACGAGCAGTACTTC
NA	TRBV3-1/TRBV3-2	TRBJ1-1	13	NA	CASSQSRGTEAFF	TGTGCCAGCAGCCAGTCCCGGGGGACTGAAGCTTTCTTT
NA	TRBV7-9	TRBJ2-2	14	TRBD2	CASSLMRGDGELFF	TGTGCCAGCAGCTTGATGCGGGGGGACGGGGAGCTGTTTTTT
NA	TRBV24-1	TRBJ1-2	15	NA	CATSEATGPNYGYTF	TGTGCCACCAGTGAGGCCACAGGGCCTAACTATGGCTACACCTTC